Here is one T cell receptor (beta chain) with its context. This same CDR3 is encoded by further DNA sequences in the sample. The entry originates in a study of blood T cell repertoires in COVID-19. Study summary: Spain, Italy and the United States supplied samples that represented acute and convalescent COVID-19.

Those enrolled, adults aged about 18 to 89 years, came from 25 or so US areas. Participant-given clinical history determined each cohort assignment. Exposed enrollees encountered a COVID-19 case at some point within 2 weeks before study entry. The protocol was immunoSEQ multiplex PCR, while the TCRdb copy is restricted to in-frame clones and leaves out a portion. Here the sample spans under 250,000 clones, approximately 88% being singletons. The clonotype was recovered from a woman between 25 and 40 years old who had been exposed to COVID-19. The sequencing sample was made of PBMCs or T cells enriched from blood (not recorded which).

DNA for the CDR3: TGTGCCAGCAGATCCGGGACAGGCTCCAATCAGCCCCAGCATTTT. Amino acids: CASRSGTGSNQPQHF. V and J are TRBV28 and TRBJ1-5, with 8 bases lining up with TRBD1. Trimming took 6 bases from V and 3 from J; bases not matched to a gene: 7. Germline V CDR1 and CDR2: MDHEN, SYDVKM. This CDR3 comprises 15 residues.